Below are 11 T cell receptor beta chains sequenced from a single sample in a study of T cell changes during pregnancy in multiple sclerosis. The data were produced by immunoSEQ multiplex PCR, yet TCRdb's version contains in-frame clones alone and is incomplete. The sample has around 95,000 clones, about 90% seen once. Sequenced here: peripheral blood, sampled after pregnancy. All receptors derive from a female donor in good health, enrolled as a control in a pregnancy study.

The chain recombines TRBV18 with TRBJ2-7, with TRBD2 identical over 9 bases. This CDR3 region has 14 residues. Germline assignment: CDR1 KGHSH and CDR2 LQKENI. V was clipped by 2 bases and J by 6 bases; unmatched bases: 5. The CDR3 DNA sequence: TGTGCCAGCTCACCAAGGACTAGCGACGGCGAGCAGTACTTC. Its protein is CASSPRTSDGEQYF.

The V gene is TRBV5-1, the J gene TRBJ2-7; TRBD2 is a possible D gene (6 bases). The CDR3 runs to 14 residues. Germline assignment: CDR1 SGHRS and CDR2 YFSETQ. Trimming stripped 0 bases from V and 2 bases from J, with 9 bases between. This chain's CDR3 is CASSLDGGAYEQYF. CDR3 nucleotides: TGCGCCAGCAGCTTGGATGGAGGGGCCTACGAGCAGTACTTC.

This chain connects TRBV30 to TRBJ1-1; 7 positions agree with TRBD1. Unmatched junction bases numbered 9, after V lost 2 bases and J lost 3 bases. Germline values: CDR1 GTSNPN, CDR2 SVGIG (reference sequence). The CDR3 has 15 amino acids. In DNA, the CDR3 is TGTGCCTGGAGTCGATCCGACAGGGCGTACACTGAAGCTTTCTTT. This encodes CAWSRSDRAYTEAFF.

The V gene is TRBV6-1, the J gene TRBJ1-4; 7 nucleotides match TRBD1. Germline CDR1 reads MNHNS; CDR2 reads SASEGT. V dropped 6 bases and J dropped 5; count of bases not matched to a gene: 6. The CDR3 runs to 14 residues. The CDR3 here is CASREGQLNEKLFF. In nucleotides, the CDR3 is TGTGCCAGCAGGGAGGGACAGTTAAATGAAAAACTGTTTTTT.

DNA of the CDR3: TGTGCCAGCAGCCCGGGACTAGCGGGAGATCGAGAGACCCAGTACTTC. It encodes CASSPGLAGDRETQYF. The rearrangement joins TRBV5-4 to TRBJ2-5, with 14 bases matching TRBD2. CDR1 is SGHNT, CDR2 YYREEE, per germline (reference sequence). J was trimmed by 4 bases and V by 4 bases; bases with no gene match: 6. The CDR3 consists of 16 residues.

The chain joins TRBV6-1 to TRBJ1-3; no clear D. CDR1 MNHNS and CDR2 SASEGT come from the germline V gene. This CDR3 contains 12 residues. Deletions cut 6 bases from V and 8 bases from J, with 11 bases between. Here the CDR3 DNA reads TGTGCCAGCAGGGTCGAGGGATACACCATATATTTT. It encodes CASRVEGYTIYF.

The CDR3 sequence: CASSSGSGSRETQYF. DNA for the CDR3: TGTGCCAGCAGCTCGGGAAGCGGGAGTAGGGAGACCCAGTACTTC. This chain uses TRBV7-9 with TRBJ2-5; 8 bases are shared with TRBD2. CDR1 is SEHNR and CDR2 is FQNEAQ in the germline V gene (reference sequence). J was trimmed by 5 bases and V by 4 bases; bases with no gene match: 9. The CDR3 spans 15 residues.

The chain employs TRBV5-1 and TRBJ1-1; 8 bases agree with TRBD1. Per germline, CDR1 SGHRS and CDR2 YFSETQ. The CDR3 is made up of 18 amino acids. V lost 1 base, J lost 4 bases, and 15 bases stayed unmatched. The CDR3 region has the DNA TGCGCCAGCAGCTTGTTCACTCAGGGGGCTGGGTTGAGCACTGAAGCTTTCTTT. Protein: CASSLFTQGAGLSTEAFF.

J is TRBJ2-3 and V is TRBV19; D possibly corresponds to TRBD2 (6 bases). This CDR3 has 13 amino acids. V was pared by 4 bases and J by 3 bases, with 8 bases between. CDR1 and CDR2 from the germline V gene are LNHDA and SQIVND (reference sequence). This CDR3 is CASSNGGTDTQYF. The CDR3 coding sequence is TGTGCCAGTAGTAACGGGGGAACAGATACGCAGTATTTT.

The CDR3 nucleotides are TGTGCCAGCTCACCCCAGGCGCGGGGGTTGAGGACTGAAGCTTTCTTT. Translated: CASSPQARGLRTEAFF. The rearrangement links TRBV18 to TRBJ1-1; D might be TRBD1 (5 bases). This CDR3 has 16 amino acids. With 3 bases removed from V and 5 bases from J, the gap between germline ends came to 19 bases. CDR1 and CDR2 from the germline V gene are KGHSH and LQKENI.

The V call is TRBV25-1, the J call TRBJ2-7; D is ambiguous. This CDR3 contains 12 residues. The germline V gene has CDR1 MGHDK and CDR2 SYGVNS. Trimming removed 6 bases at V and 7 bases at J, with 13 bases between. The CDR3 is CASSRIVYEQYF. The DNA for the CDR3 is TGTGCCAGCAGCCGAATAGTGTATGAGCAGTACTTC.